The entry below gives a single T cell receptor (beta chain) sequence along with its context. This clone's antigen is unknown. Base qualities are not at hand, and no much larger clone is one base apart. Library prep was done by the immunoSEQ multiplex PCR assay. In the authors' own workflow: A statistical classification framework was built for diagnosing cytomegalovirus status from the catalog of TCR beta chain sequences. In its TCRdb copy, this immuneACCESS table keeps in-frame sequences only and misses some clones. Where compared with another copy, unresolved V genes explain less than half of these, and the others have no known cause. V and J calls and clone size come straight from that table; D and trimming were deduced from the DNA. The sample table shows some 68,000 clones, and roughly 96% are seen once. The ten largest clonotypes hold 2.4% of the sample. Separate from the approximately 700-subject first cohort, the validation cohort of about 130 subjects was the group to which the donors belonged.

Reading the germline V gene gives CDR1 MNHNS and CDR2 SASEGT. The V end gives up 2 bases and the J end 3 bases, leaving 3 bases in the junction not matched to a gene. The CDR3 covers 15 residues, taking in both the cysteine and the phenylalanine. Only CDR3 DNA remains: 45 bases, in frame from the first base. The sample comes from a study of cytomegalovirus exposure and HLA in healthy donors (dated by TCRdb to 2017 to 2019). Turning to the overall study: The 550 to 750 repertoires of the first cohort and the 120 validation repertoires were produced on the same platform, according to a later analysis. The study aimed to test whether signatures of past pathogen exposure could be identified by cataloging public T cell receptors. A separate validation cohort of 100 to 150 different subjects was used in addition to the approximately 640-subject first cohort. To predict cytomegalovirus infection status, the study brought together high-throughput TCR immunosequencing, statistical association of individual TCRs with disease status, and machine learning.

Broad study findings and their caveats: While some public TCRs were present in many individuals, most TCR sequences turned up only very rarely across donors. A total of 150 or so TCR beta chains were listed by the study as associated with cytomegalovirus. Cytomegalovirus status was reported to be diagnosed by the classifier with high specificity and sensitivity in both the original and validation cohorts. It was suggested by the authors that the approach could potentially be generalized to other disease states and immunological phenotypes. The validation cohort had no HLA typing available for a later analysis, so co-occurrence within that cohort was assessed over all 120 or so repertoires. Three of the identified cytomegalovirus-associated TCR beta chains were confirmed in vitro to be specific for cytomegalovirus antigens. Subsequent analysis determined that TCRs grouped into clusters in the first cohort also showed a tendency toward co-occurrence across the approximately 120 validation repertoires, and 90% to 95% of cluster scores exceeded 0.

The chain employs TRBV6-1 and TRBJ1-1, with 10 bases matching TRBD1. The sequenced sample consisted of PBMCs. This clonotype originated in a man between 18 and 29 years old in good health and CMV-seronegative. Here the CDR3 is given as CASSEWTGGDTEAFF. The nucleotides are TGTGCCAGCAGTGAATGGACAGGGGGGGACACTGAAGCTTTCTTT.